This T cell receptor beta chain was sequenced for a study of blood T cell repertoires in COVID-19. Study summary: Whether acute or convalescent, the COVID-19 samples came from the United States, Italy and Spain. PBMCs, B-cell-depleted T cells, or T cells provided the cDNA or gDNA that made up the material.

Profiling relied on immunoSEQ multiplex PCR, and the TCRdb table lists in-frame clones only, not all of them. The sample yields approximately 200,000 clones, around 95% seen once. This CDR3 is 13 amino acids long. Trimming pared 6 bases from V and 6 bases from J, leaving 12 bases between. J is TRBJ1-5 and V is TRBV12-3 or TRBV12-4; D perhaps matches TRBD1 (5 bases). This clonotype originated in a man aged 30-40 years with COVID-19, enrolled during active disease. Specimen: peripheral blood. The CDR3 protein is CASRPGSSQPQHF. The CDR3 DNA reads as TGTGCCAGCAGGCCAGGGTCTAGTCAGCCCCAGCATTTT.